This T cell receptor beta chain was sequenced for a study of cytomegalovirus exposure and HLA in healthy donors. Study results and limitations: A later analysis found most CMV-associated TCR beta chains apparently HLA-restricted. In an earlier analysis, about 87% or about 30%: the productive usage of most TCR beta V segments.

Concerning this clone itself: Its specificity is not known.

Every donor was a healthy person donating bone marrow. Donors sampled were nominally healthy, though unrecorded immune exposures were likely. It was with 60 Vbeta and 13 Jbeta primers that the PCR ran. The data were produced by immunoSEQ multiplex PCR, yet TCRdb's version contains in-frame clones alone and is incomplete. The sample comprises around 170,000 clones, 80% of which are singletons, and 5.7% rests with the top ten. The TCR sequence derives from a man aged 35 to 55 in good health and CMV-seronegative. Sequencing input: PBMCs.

CDR3 coding DNA: TGTGCCAGCAGCTTTCAGACAGCCCCCGGGGAGCTGTTTTTT. It yields the protein CASSFQTAPGELFF. The J gene is TRBJ2-2, the V gene TRBV14; maybe TRBD1 (5 bases). The CDR3 has 14 residues. Germline loops: CDR1 SGHDN, CDR2 FVKESK. V was pared by 5 bases and J by 6 bases, with 13 bases between.